This T cell receptor (beta chain) was profiled in a study of CD8 T cells in ankylosing spondylitis. A single record per CDR3 protein comes from TCRdb applying MiXCR to the 5' RACE reads. The data show around 31,000 distinct CDR3 sequences, less than 40% seen once. V dropped 1 base and J dropped 5; count of bases not matched to a gene: 7. CDR3 size: 17 residues. Germline assignment: CDR1 SGHVS and CDR2 FQNEAQ. This sequence was found in a male donor with ankylosing spondylitis. The V and J genes are TRBV7-8 and TRBJ2-5; TRBD2 agrees at 13 bases. Sequencing was performed on synovial fluid, either unsorted or a sorted T cell fraction (not recorded which). CDR3 sequence (DNA): TGTGCCAGCAGCTTAGGATGGACTAGCGGGAGTGAGGAGACCCAGTACTTC. Translating it yields CASSLGWTSGSEETQYF.